This T cell receptor beta chain is from a study of cytomegalovirus exposure and HLA in healthy donors. Study-wide points: Among TCR beta chains, those listed as cytomegalovirus-associated numbered over 150. V- and J-gene trimming in TCR beta was tied to a missense DCLRE1C variant by an analysis performed later. It was reported that TCR beta sequences correctly inferred the HLA-A and HLA-B alleles for most subjects.

The CDR3 runs to 13 residues. Trimming took 3 bases from V and 6 from J, leaving 6 bases between them. Looked up from germline, CDR1 is MNHEY and CDR2 is SMNVEV (reference sequence). This PCR relied on a set of 60 Vbeta primers and 13 Jbeta primers. Generated by immunoSEQ multiplex PCR, the TCRdb table keeps only in-frame clones and is missing some. This sample carries 190,000 or so clones, with 0.74% going to the ten biggest clones. About this clone: Antigen: not known.

The TCR originated in a boy aged 5-17 years in good health and CMV-seronegative. The gene calls are TRBV27 and TRBJ2-6; no clear D. Sequencing was done on a sample of PBMCs. The CDR3: CASSLGPANVLTF. In DNA, the CDR3 is TGTGCCAGCAGTTTGGGCCCGGCCAACGTCCTGACTTTC.